This TCR beta chain was recovered during a study of T cell repertoires in cytomegalovirus infection. Overall study: A matching HLA type, together with CMV infection, was signaled by public TCR beta signatures. Broader study findings: There were HLA-C-restricted CMV-specific TCR beta clonotypes dominating the ex vivo response.

Using its own MiXCR run on the reads, TCRdb lists one record per CDR3 protein. Of 490,000 or so distinct CDR3 sequences in the sample, roughly 10% were seen once. This clonotype has just a few counts. Its target is unknown. This receptor was obtained from a human donor in good health (CMV status not recorded). Some clones in this sample may be carry-over from other donors' samples. The source material was PBMCs.

Here the CDR3 reads CASRPTWGGSADTQYF. DNA of the CDR3: TGTGCCAGCAGGCCTACCTGGGGGGGTTCCGCAGATACGCAGTATTTT. This chain connects TRBV12-3 or TRBV12-4 to TRBJ2-3; 7 bases fit TRBD2. After removal of 6 bases from V and 4 bases from J, the junction contained 13 bases not matched to a gene. There are 16 residues in the CDR3.